The text below deals with one T cell receptor (beta chain). What it recognizes is unknown. This sample is part of a study of T-cell memory formation after mild COVID-19. Overall study: Clusters were largely donor specific.

Using its own MiXCR run on the 5' RACE reads, TCRdb lists one record per CDR3 protein. This repertoire shows about 90,000 distinct CDR3 sequences, roughly an eighth found once; its top ten account for roughly a quarter. From germline, CDR1 is SEHNR and CDR2 FQNEAQ (reference sequence). The CDR3 is 11 residues long. Trimming cost V 9 bases and J 8 bases, with 11 bases left between them. Study outcomes and limitations: Specificity for SARS-CoV-2 was not confirmed among the second-wave clones peaking on day 37. Contracting CD4+ clones were located mainly in CM and EM, and CD8+ clones in EMRA. In pre-infection memory, a portion of responding clones appeared, which suggested that cross-reactive memory joined.

The TCR sequence derives from an adult woman who had mild COVID-19 (a few samples of this study predate the infection). Cell type and time point are not known. The chain employs TRBV7-9 and TRBJ2-1, with D maybe TRBD2 (5 bases). Sequencing was done on a sample of PBMCs or a T cell subset sorted from them (not recorded which). CDR3 residues: CARAARDEQFF. CDR3 nucleotides: TGTGCCAGAGCCGCGAGGGATGAGCAGTTCTTC.